This T cell receptor (beta chain) was captured by sequencing in a study of cytomegalovirus exposure and HLA in healthy donors. Findings of the study overall: The authors later linked a missense DCLRE1C variant to TCR beta V- and J-gene trimming. Researchers had no immune exposure information except CMV serostatus available. Per published reports, the classifier diagnosed cytomegalovirus status with high specificity and sensitivity.

Concerning this clone: Its antigen is currently unknown.

13 Jbeta primers and 60 Vbeta primers were used for the PCR. TCRdb's table, derived via immunoSEQ multiplex PCR, lists solely in-frame clones and lacks some. This table has about 120,000 clones, around 65% appearing once. This CDR3 region has 15 residues. Looked up from germline, CDR1 is MNHNS and CDR2 is SASEGT. J was trimmed by 2 bases and V by 4 bases; bases with no gene match: 3. This chain joins TRBV6-1 and TRBJ2-3, with 10 bases lining up with TRBD2. This clonotype was obtained from a man aged 18-30 years in good health and CMV-seronegative. Source material: PBMCs. CDR3: CASSATSGVTDTQYF. In nucleotides, the CDR3 is TGTGCCAGCAGTGCCACTAGCGGGGTCACAGATACGCAGTATTTT.